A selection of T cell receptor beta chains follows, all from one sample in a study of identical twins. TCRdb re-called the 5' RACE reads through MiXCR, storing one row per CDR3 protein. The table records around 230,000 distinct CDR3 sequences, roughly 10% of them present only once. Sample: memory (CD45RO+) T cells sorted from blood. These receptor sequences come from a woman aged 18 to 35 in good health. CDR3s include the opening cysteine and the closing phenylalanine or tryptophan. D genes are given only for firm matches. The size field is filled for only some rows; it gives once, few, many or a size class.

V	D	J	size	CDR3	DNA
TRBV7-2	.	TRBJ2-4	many	CASSFGGITKNIQYF	TGTGCCAGCAGCTTTGGGGGTATAACCAAAAACATTCAGTACTTC
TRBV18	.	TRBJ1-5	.	CASSPSENQPQHF	TGTGCCAGCTCACCATCGGAGAATCAGCCCCAGCATTTT
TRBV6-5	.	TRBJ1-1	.	CASSYSISDTEAFF	TGTGCCAGCAGTTACTCGATTAGTGACACTGAAGCTTTCTTT
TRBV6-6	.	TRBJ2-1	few	CASSYPGSNEQFF	TGTGCCAGCAGTTATCCGGGAAGCAATGAGCAGTTCTTC
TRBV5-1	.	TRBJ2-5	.	CASSSRAGAGETQYF	TGCGCCAGCAGTTCGAGGGCAGGCGCCGGAGAGACCCAGTACTTC
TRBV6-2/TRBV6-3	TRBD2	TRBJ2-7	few	CASSYGGSGKNEQYF	TGTGCCAGCAGTTACGGGGGTAGCGGGAAGAACGAGCAGTACTTC
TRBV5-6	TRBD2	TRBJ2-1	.	CASSGFAGGSLDNEQFF	TGTGCCAGCAGCGGCTTCGCGGGGGGGTCTCTGGACAATGAGCAGTTCTTC
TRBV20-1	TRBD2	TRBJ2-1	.	CSAVGQRGGLNEQFF	TGCAGTGCCGTGGGGCAGCGGGGGGGGCTTAATGAGCAGTTCTTC
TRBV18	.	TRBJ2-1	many	CASSPSREYEQFF	TGTGCCAGCTCACCATCGCGTGAATATGAGCAGTTCTTC
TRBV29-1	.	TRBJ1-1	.	CSVVGQANTEAFF	TGCAGCGTGGTAGGACAAGCGAACACTGAAGCTTTCTTT
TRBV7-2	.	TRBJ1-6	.	CASSLMGAKNSPLHF	TGTGCCAGCAGCTTAATGGGGGCGAAGAATTCACCCCTCCACTTT
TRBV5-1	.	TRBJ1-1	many	CASAMTGNTEAFF	TGCGCCAGCGCGATGACAGGGAACACTGAAGCTTTCTTT
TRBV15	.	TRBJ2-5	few	CATSRVEGGPQETQYF	TGTGCCACCAGCAGAGTGGAGGGGGGGCCGCAAGAGACCCAGTACTTC
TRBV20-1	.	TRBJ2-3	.	CSAKEGTGRTDTQYF	TGCAGTGCCAAAGAGGGTACAGGGCGCACAGATACGCAGTATTTT
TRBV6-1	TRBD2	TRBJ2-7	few	CASSESGTTYEQYF	TGTGCCAGCAGCGAGTCCGGGACTACCTACGAGCAGTACTTC
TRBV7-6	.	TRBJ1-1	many	CASSFGRGGKAFF	TGTGCCAGCAGCTTCGGTCGGGGGGGGAAAGCTTTCTTT
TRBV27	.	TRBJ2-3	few	CAASTDTQYF	TGTGCCGCCTCCACAGATACGCAGTATTTT
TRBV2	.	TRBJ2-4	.	CASSGDYSIQYF	TGTGCCAGCAGTGGCGACTATAGCATTCAGTACTTC
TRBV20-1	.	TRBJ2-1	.	CSATDPNNEQFF	TGCAGTGCTACAGACCCGAACAATGAGCAGTTCTTC
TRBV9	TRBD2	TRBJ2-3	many	CASNPGLAGTDTQYF	TGTGCCAGCAACCCCGGACTAGCGGGCACAGATACGCAGTATTTT
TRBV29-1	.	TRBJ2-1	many	CSVQTSRSEQFF	TGCAGCGTTCAGACTAGTCGGAGTGAGCAGTTCTTC
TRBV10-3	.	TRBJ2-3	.	CAISWTMFTDTQYF	TGTGCCATCAGCTGGACTATGTTCACAGATACGCAGTATTTT
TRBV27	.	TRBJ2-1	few	CASSLSRTAYNEQFF	TGTGCCAGCAGTTTATCAAGGACAGCGTACAATGAGCAGTTCTTC
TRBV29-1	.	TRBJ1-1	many	CSVVVGEAFF	TGCAGCGTTGTAGTAGGGGAAGCTTTCTTT
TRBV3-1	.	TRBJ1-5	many	CASSRGGGQGQPQHF	TGTGCCAGCAGCCGAGGAGGGGGGCAGGGTCAGCCCCAGCATTTT
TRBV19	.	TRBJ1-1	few	CASSIGKAAEAFF	TGTGCCAGTAGTATAGGGAAAGCCGCCGAAGCTTTCTTT
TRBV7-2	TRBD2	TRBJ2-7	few	CASSLVSGSIAYEQYF	TGTGCCAGCAGCTTAGTTAGCGGGAGTATCGCCTACGAGCAGTACTTC
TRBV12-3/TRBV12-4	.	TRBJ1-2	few	CASSRSGYGYTF	TGTGCCAGCAGTCGATCAGGCTATGGCTACACCTTC
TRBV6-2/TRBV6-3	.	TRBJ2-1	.	CASNGNNEQFF	TGTGCCAGCAACGGGAACAATGAGCAGTTCTTC
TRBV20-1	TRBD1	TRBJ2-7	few	CSVGDSTYEQYF	TGCAGTGTCGGGGACAGTACCTACGAGCAGTACTTC
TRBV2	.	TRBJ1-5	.	CASRADGDQPQHF	TGTGCCAGCAGGGCCGACGGTGATCAGCCCCAGCATTTT
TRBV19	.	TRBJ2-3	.	CASSIPTRIDTQYF	TGTGCCAGTAGTATCCCGACCAGAATAGATACGCAGTATTTT
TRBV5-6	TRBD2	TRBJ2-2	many	CASSLPAGGTYGGELFF	TGTGCCAGCAGCTTACCAGCGGGGGGAACTTATGGCGGGGAGCTGTTTTTT
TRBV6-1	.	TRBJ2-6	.	CASSGGGSGANVLTF	TGTGCCAGCAGTGGCGGAGGCTCTGGGGCCAACGTCCTGACTTTC
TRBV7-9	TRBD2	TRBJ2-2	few	CAYSSGSLTGELFF	TGTGCATATAGTAGCGGGAGTTTAACCGGGGAGCTGTTTTTT
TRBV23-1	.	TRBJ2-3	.	CASSQLVSGGTDTQYF	TGCGCCAGCAGTCAACTCGTGAGCGGTGGAACAGATACGCAGTATTTT
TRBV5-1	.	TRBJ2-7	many	CASSLGNSYEQYF	TGCGCCAGCAGCCTAGGAAATTCCTACGAGCAGTACTTC
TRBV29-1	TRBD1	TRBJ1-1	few	CSAGGQGVRTEAFF	TGCAGCGCGGGAGGACAGGGGGTTAGGACTGAAGCTTTCTTT
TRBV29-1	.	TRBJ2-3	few	CSVAGLATDTQYF	TGCAGCGTTGCCGGGCTAGCGACAGATACGCAGTATTTT
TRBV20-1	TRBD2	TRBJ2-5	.	CSARGGTSGSQETQYF	TGCAGTGCTAGAGGCGGGACTAGCGGTTCCCAAGAGACCCAGTACTTC
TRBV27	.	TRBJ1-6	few	CASSFRTRIGNSPLHF	TGTGCCAGCAGTTTCCGGACCCGGATTGGGAATTCACCCCTCCACTTT
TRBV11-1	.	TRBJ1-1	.	CASSERAGVEGAFF	TGTGCCAGCAGCGAAAGGGCAGGGGTCGAGGGAGCTTTCTTT
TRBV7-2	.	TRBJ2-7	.	CASSIGYQTQYEQYF	TGTGCCAGCAGCATAGGGTATCAGACTCAGTACGAGCAGTACTTC
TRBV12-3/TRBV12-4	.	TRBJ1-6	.	CASRIDKNNSPLHF	TGTGCCAGCAGGATCGACAAGAATAATTCGCCCCTCCACTTT
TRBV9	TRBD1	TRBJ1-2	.	CASSVDPGGGYGYTF	TGTGCCAGCAGCGTAGACCCAGGGGGCGGCTATGGCTACACCTTC
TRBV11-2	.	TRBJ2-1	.	CASTLDRTNEQFF	TGTGCCAGCACCCTAGATAGGACGAATGAGCAGTTCTTC
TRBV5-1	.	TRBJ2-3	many	CASSLAEAQYF	TGCGCCAGCAGCTTGGCCGAGGCGCAGTATTTT
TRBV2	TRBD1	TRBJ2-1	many	CASSRDSHNEQFF	TGTGCCAGCAGTCGGGACAGCCACAATGAGCAGTTCTTC
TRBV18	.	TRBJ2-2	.	CASSPRTDSTGELFF	TGTGCCAGCTCACCAAGAACGGACAGCACCGGGGAGCTGTTTTTT
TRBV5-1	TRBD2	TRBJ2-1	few	CASSLAAIGGLAGYNEQFF	TGCGCCAGCAGCTTGGCAGCTATCGGAGGACTAGCGGGATACAATGAGCAGTTCTTC
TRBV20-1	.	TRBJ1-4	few	CSAGRTANEKLFF	TGCAGTGCCGGACGGACAGCCAATGAAAAACTGTTTTTT
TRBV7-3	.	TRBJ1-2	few	CASSPSARDYGYTF	TGTGCCAGCAGTCCCTCCGCCCGAGACTATGGCTACACCTTC
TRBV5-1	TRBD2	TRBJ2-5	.	CASSRGDHQETQYF	TGCGCCAGCAGCCGGGGGGACCACCAAGAGACCCAGTACTTC
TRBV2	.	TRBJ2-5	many	CASSDMGHGYF	TGTGCCAGCAGTGATATGGGGCACGGATACTTC
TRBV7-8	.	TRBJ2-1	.	CASSPPSLWESYNEQFF	TGTGCCAGCAGCCCCCCCAGCCTTTGGGAGTCCTACAATGAGCAGTTCTTC
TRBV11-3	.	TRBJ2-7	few	CASSLEARAKHEQYF	TGTGCCAGCAGCTTAGAGGCCAGGGCCAAACACGAGCAGTACTTC